Detailed here is one TCR beta chain. Its antigen is not known. The sample comes from a study of cytomegalovirus exposure and HLA in healthy donors. The study, taken as a whole, reports: A classifier reportedly called cytomegalovirus status with high sensitivity and specificity. Clusters of TCRs from the first cohort tended to co-occur in the 100 to 150 validation repertoires (as a later analysis found).

Trimming pared 1 base from V and 0 bases from J, leaving 7 bases between. Germline V gene data show CDR1 as SGHVS and CDR2 as FNYEAQ. The CDR3 loop spans 15 amino acids. It was the approximately 120-subject validation cohort, separate from the approximately 700-subject first cohort, to which the donors belonged. Using immunoSEQ multiplex PCR, the repertoire was profiled, and TCRdb retains in-frame clones only, with some absent. In the table there are almost 65,000 clones, approximately 90% of which are singletons. The receptor comes from a young woman in good health and CMV-seronegative. Sequencing was done on a sample of PBMCs. The chain joins TRBV7-6 to TRBJ2-1; a weak D match, TRBD2 (5 bases). DNA of the CDR3: TGTGCCAGCAGCTTAGTGGGGAGCTCCTACAATGAGCAGTTCTTC. Protein sequence: CASSLVGSSYNEQFF.